This record concerns one T cell receptor (beta chain) sequence. This clonotype has ten or more counts. Its antigen has not been determined. Per-nucleotide qualities are absent, and no much larger clonotype sits a single base away. The hyperthyroidism patients were between 18 and 65 years old and newly diagnosed, with a disease duration of less than 2 months. Any patient with an uncontrolled infection, another autoimmune disease, pregnancy or lactation was excluded. Diagnoses were established on the basis of clinical symptoms, serum thyroxine and TRAb, thyroid ultrasound, and orbital computed tomography. Blood from progressor patients was collected at the time of first diagnosis with hyperthyroidism, before any ophthalmopathy symptoms had appeared. Ficoll-Paque density gradient centrifugation was used to isolate PBMCs from around 10 ml of fresh peripheral blood. Progressor patients were defined as those initially diagnosed with Graves' hyperthyroidism in whom ophthalmopathy developed during follow-up. Total RNA was extracted with Trizol reagent, and quality was checked on an Agilent 2100 Bioanalyzer.

This entry is derived from a study of T cells in Graves' hyperthyroidism and ophthalmopathy (dated by TCRdb to about 2019). Context from the whole study: Peripheral blood was collected at initial diagnosis, before any treatment. TCR V-J signatures able to tell the groups apart were searched for in a discovery cohort of some 97 patients, of whom fewer than 45 had Graves' ophthalmopathy and about 60 had stable Graves' hyperthyroidism. Prospective prediction of ophthalmopathy was tested in an independent validation cohort consisting of about 20 hyperthyroidism patients and over 15 patients who later progressed to ophthalmopathy. For training and testing, the 95 to 100 patients in the discovery cohort were randomly divided in a 7:3 ratio. In addition, the study compared T-cell repertoires in thyroid tissue and in blood from a handful of Graves' hyperthyroidism patients. Following sampling, methimazole starting at 30 mg daily was given to hyperthyroidism patients, and high-dose intravenous methylprednisolone was given to ophthalmopathy patients. TCR Vbeta CDR3 sequencing of 140 or so peripheral blood samples (fewer than 45 ophthalmopathy, under 80 hyperthyroidism and roughly 17 progressor patients) is reported in the paper.

Amplification of TCR beta CDR3 regions was carried out from RNA transcripts. For the first round of RT-PCR on the TCR CDR3, the HTBI primer set was used together with the Qiagen OneStep RT-PCR kit. A second multiplex PCR round built the libraries, followed by size selection and purification. Paired-end sequencing of the libraries was performed with 100 bp reads on an Illumina HiSeq2000. The original methods were these. SOAPnuke was used to process the raw data, with reads discarded if the reads contained adapters or uncalled bases, had a mean Phred below 15, or lacked an exact constant-primer or identifier match. High-quality paired reads were merged with COPE v1.2.5, and unique nucleotide sequences were defined as clonotypes. MiTCR v1.1 was used to align clonotypes to the IMGT TRBV, TRBD and TRBJ reference segments. The analysis was restricted to V-J combinations with a frequency above 0.0001, which together covered approximately 99% of the repertoires. The TCS score was defined as the ratio of F50 (clonal expansion) to E x V (chaos), calculated using BLOSUM62-based TCRdist between CDR3 peptides within each V-J. Welch's t-statistics and random forest reduced some 510 V-J features to 13, which were used in a naive Bayes classifier (R e1071). In-frame beta chains were kept once TCRdb had trimmed the public reads at Q25 with fastp and called clones with MiXCR. Records with the same CDR3 protein are collapsed into one entry carrying the most frequent genes and DNA. These V and J calls derive from TCRdb rather than the authors' analysis. This sample is represented by roughly 580,000 distinct CDR3 sequences; approximately 15% of them were singletons. Clones ranked in the top ten supply almost 6% of the sample.

Study-level results and caveats: Most expanded thyroid clonotypes (frequency above 0.001) were also found in blood, which suggests that blood repertoires may mirror thyroid immune responses. No statistical method was used to set the sample size in advance, and investigators knew the group allocation. During validation, the model predicted progression to ophthalmopathy a median of roughly six months ahead of onset, with roughly 65% sensitivity and less than 85% specificity. Ophthalmopathy was separated from stable hyperthyroidism by a 13 V-J signature model, with approximately 89% sensitivity and approximately 84% specificity obtained in cross-validation and 80%/75% obtained in testing.

The CDR3 covers 15 residues, taking in both the cysteine and the phenylalanine. Only the CDR3 part of the read is kept: 45 bases, read in frame from the first base. The CDR1 and CDR2 encoded by the germline V gene are MDHEN and SYDVKM. V lost 6 bases and J lost 2 bases, and the count of bases not matched to a germline gene is 7. The rearrangement combines TRBV28 with TRBJ2-5; 9 bases in between match TRBD1. The sample comprised blood. This clonotype originated in a woman aged 30 to 39 with Graves' hyperthyroidism that later progressed to Graves' ophthalmopathy. The CDR3 protein: CASRIPGQGQETQYF. In nucleotides, the sequence is TGTGCCAGCAGAATACCGGGACAGGGACAAGAGACCCAGTACTTC.